Listed below are T cell receptor beta chains from one sample, sequenced in a study of CD8 T cells in Susac syndrome. TCRdb processed the immunoSEQ multiplex PCR reads anew with MiXCR; each CDR3 protein has one entry. The sample holds 95,000 to 150,000 distinct CDR3 sequences, about 95% seen once. The specimen sequenced was CD8+ T cells from PBMCs. All receptors come from a human donor with Susac syndrome. CDR3s include the opening cysteine and the closing phenylalanine or tryptophan. D genes are given only for firm matches. Clone size appears in some rows only: once, few, many, or a class for an expanded clone.

size	D	J	V	DNA	CDR3
-	TRBD2	TRBJ2-2	TRBV5-4	TGTGCCAGCAGCTTGGCCCTAGCGGGAGAGGGACCCGGGGAGCTGTTTTTT	CASSLALAGEGPGELFF
-	-	TRBJ2-2	TRBV30	TGTGCCTGGAGTCAACAAATCACCGGGGAGCTGTTTTTT	CAWSQQITGELFF
-	-	TRBJ1-2	TRBV12-3/TRBV12-4	TGTGCCAGCAGCCCCGACAGTTCTGGAGGCTACACCTTC	CASSPDSSGGYTF
-	-	TRBJ2-5	TRBV11-2	TGTGCCAGCACCGCCTCACAGGGCCAAGAGACCCAGTACTTC	CASTASQGQETQYF
-	-	TRBJ2-7	TRBV20-1	TGCAGTGCTAGAGGGGCGTACTCCTACGAGCAGTACTTC	CSARGAYSYEQYF
-	-	TRBJ2-1	TRBV30	TGTGCCTGGAGTGTAGGAGTAGATGAGCAGTTCTTC	CAWSVGVDEQFF
-	-	TRBJ2-2	TRBV9	TGTGCCAGCAGCGTAGTGTCAGGGGAAGGCACCGGGGAGCTGTTTTTT	CASSVVSGEGTGELFF
-	-	TRBJ2-5	TRBV11-2	TGTGCCAGCAGCTTGCTTGAGACCCAGTACTTC	CASSLLETQYF
-	-	TRBJ1-5	TRBV20-1	TGCAGTGCTAGAGATACTGCATACAATCAGCCCCAGCATTTT	CSARDTAYNQPQHF
-	-	TRBJ1-5	TRBV15	TGTGCCACCAGCAGAGGTCATTTCGGGACGGGCGTTCAGCCCCAGCATTTT	CATSRGHFGTGVQPQHF
-	-	TRBJ2-1	TRBV12-3/TRBV12-4	TGTGCCAGCCTCGAGGTGCGCGGAACTGAGCAGTTCTTC	CASLEVRGTEQFF
-	-	TRBJ2-1	TRBV7-9	TGTGCCAGCAGCTTAAGCTTAGGGCAGTTCTTC	CASSLSLGQFF
-	-	TRBJ2-7	TRBV30	TGTGCCTGGAGTGTAATCGGCTACGAGCAGTACTTC	CAWSVIGYEQYF
few	-	TRBJ2-5	TRBV12-3/TRBV12-4	TGTGCCAGCAGTTTAGGACTAGAAGAGACCCAGTACTTC	CASSLGLEETQYF
-	TRBD2	TRBJ2-7	TRBV7-3	TGTGCCAGCAGCCCCCGAAGGGGGCTAGCGGGAGGAAGATACGAGCAGTACTTC	CASSPRRGLAGGRYEQYF
-	-	TRBJ2-3	TRBV5-1	TGCGCCAGCACCCTAGGGGAGGCAGATACGCAGTATTTT	CASTLGEADTQYF
-	-	TRBJ2-3	TRBV6-5	TGTGCCAGCAGTTACGGCCCCACAGATACGCAGTATTTT	CASSYGPTDTQYF
-	TRBD1	TRBJ2-5	TRBV4-1	TGCGCCAGCAGCCCGCGGGACAGGAGGCAGGAGACCCAGTACTTC	CASSPRDRRQETQYF
-	TRBD1	TRBJ1-2	TRBV4-2	TGTGCCAGCAGCCAAGAGGGACCGGGACAGGATTTTGGCTACACCTTC	CASSQEGPGQDFGYTF
-	TRBD1	TRBJ2-7	TRBV27	TGTGCCAGCAGTGTGGCAGGGGGCTACGAGCAGTACTTC	CASSVAGGYEQYF
once	TRBD1	TRBJ2-7	TRBV12-3/TRBV12-4	TGTGCCAGCAGCATACAGGGGTCGGACGAGCAGTACTTC	CASSIQGSDEQYF
-	-	TRBJ2-7	TRBV5-6	TGTGCCAGCAGCGACGCCCGGCTGGGGTTCGAGCAGTACTTC	CASSDARLGFEQYF
few	-	TRBJ1-5	TRBV4-1	TGCGCCAGCAGCCAAGATCGTGGGGACAATCAGCCCCAGCATTTT	CASSQDRGDNQPQHF
once	TRBD1	TRBJ2-7	TRBV18	TGTGCCAGCTCACTTCAGGGGGCCGACGAGCAGTACTTC	CASSLQGADEQYF
-	TRBD2	TRBJ2-2	TRBV7-8	TGTGCCAGCAGCCGAACGCGGGGGAAATCCGGGGAGCTGTTTTTT	CASSRTRGKSGELFF
-	-	TRBJ1-2	TRBV2	TGTGCCAGCAGTGAGGCAGGGATGGACTATGGCTACACCTTC	CASSEAGMDYGYTF
-	TRBD1	TRBJ2-1	TRBV5-1	TGCGCCAGCAGCCGCTACAGGGACAGTGGGGTCGATGAGCAGTTCTTC	CASSRYRDSGVDEQFF
-	-	TRBJ2-3	TRBV25-1	TGTGCCAGCAGTGAATGGGGGGGCCTAAGCACAGATACGCAGTATTTT	CASSEWGGLSTDTQYF
-	-	TRBJ2-1	TRBV29-1	TGCAACGTAAGGGGGATAGGCTACAATGAGCAGTTCTTC	CNVRGIGYNEQFF
-	-	TRBJ2-3	TRBV9	TGTGCCAGCAGCGTGGCGGGATATAGCACAGATACGCAGTATTTT	CASSVAGYSTDTQYF
-	TRBD2	TRBJ2-5	TRBV7-9	TGTGCCAGCAGCCCTAGCGGGGGGGAAGAGACCCAGTACTTC	CASSPSGGEETQYF
-	TRBD2	TRBJ2-1	TRBV20-1	TGCAGTGCTAGACCTAGCGGGAGCAATGAGCAGTTCTTC	CSARPSGSNEQFF
-	-	TRBJ1-5	TRBV3-1	TGTGCCAGCAGCCAGGACAGCTACAATCAGCCCCAGCATTTT	CASSQDSYNQPQHF
-	-	TRBJ2-1	TRBV12-3/TRBV12-4	TGTGCCAGCACAAGGGGGGCATCCTACAATGAGCAGTTCTTC	CASTRGASYNEQFF
-	-	TRBJ2-1	TRBV19	TGTGCCAGTAGTATCAACGGGATGGATCAGTTCTTC	CASSINGMDQFF
-	-	TRBJ2-5	TRBV7-9	TGTGCCAGCAGCACCCCGTCGGGTAAAGAGACCCAGTACTTC	CASSTPSGKETQYF
-	-	TRBJ2-4	TRBV6-1	TGTGCCAGCAGTGAGGCTCAGGGCGGGTACATTCAGTACTTC	CASSEAQGGYIQYF
-	-	TRBJ1-2	TRBV7-8	TGTGCCAGCAGCTTAGCCCCCAGAAACTATGGCTACACCTTC	CASSLAPRNYGYTF
-	-	TRBJ1-6	TRBV25-1	TGTGCCAGCAGTGAATCGGGACCTGATATTACACCCCTCCACTTT	CASSESGPDITPLHF
-	TRBD1	TRBJ1-2	TRBV29-1	TGCAGCGTTGATTCGGGGACAGGCCCCATAGGCTACACCTTC	CSVDSGTGPIGYTF
-	TRBD2	TRBJ2-3	TRBV4-2	TGTGCCAGCAGCCAATTTGGCAGGACTAGCGGTAGCACAGATACGCAGTATTTT	CASSQFGRTSGSTDTQYF
-	-	TRBJ2-5	TRBV29-1	TGCAGCGTCAAGTCCGGGATTTCGAGTATACAAGAGACCCAGTACTTC	CSVKSGISSIQETQYF
-	-	TRBJ2-7	TRBV2	TGTGCCAGCAGTGAACTTGGCGCGGCAAAATACTACGAGCAGTACTTC	CASSELGAAKYYEQYF
-	TRBD2	TRBJ2-1	TRBV20-1	TGCAGTGCTGCAACTAGCGGAGACTACAATGAGCAGTTCTTC	CSAATSGDYNEQFF
-	-	TRBJ2-3	TRBV7-6	TGTGCCAGCAGCTCCGCGCGCGCAGATACGCAGTATTTT	CASSSARADTQYF
-	-	TRBJ2-7	TRBV27	TGTGCCAGCAGTAGGTCAGCCAACTACGAGCAGTACTTC	CASSRSANYEQYF
-	TRBD2	TRBJ2-3	TRBV5-1	TGCGCCAGCAGCTCCCCCCGGACTAGCGGGAGGCTAGATACGCAGTATTTT	CASSSPRTSGRLDTQYF
-	TRBD2	TRBJ2-1	TRBV5-4	TGTGCCAGCAGCTTGGCTAGCGGGGGTTACAATGAGCAGTTCTTC	CASSLASGGYNEQFF
-	-	TRBJ1-5	TRBV25-1	TGTGCCAGCATTTCAAGGCCCAGCCTCGGGTCTAATCAGCCCCAGCATTTT	CASISRPSLGSNQPQHF
once	TRBD1	TRBJ1-2	TRBV7-6	TGTGCCAGCAGCTTAGCCCCCGACAGGGATTGGGATGGCTACACCTTC	CASSLAPDRDWDGYTF
-	TRBD1	TRBJ1-6	TRBV18	TGTGCCAGCTCACCAGGGGACAGGGGTCGTAATTCACCCCTCCACTTT	CASSPGDRGRNSPLHF
-	TRBD2	TRBJ2-7	TRBV4-2	TGTGCCAGCAGCCTTTTGGGACTAGCGGGTGAGCAGTACTTC	CASSLLGLAGEQYF
-	-	TRBJ2-1	TRBV12-3/TRBV12-4	TGTGCCAGCAGTTTAGGGTACTCAGGGAATGAGCAGTTCTTC	CASSLGYSGNEQFF